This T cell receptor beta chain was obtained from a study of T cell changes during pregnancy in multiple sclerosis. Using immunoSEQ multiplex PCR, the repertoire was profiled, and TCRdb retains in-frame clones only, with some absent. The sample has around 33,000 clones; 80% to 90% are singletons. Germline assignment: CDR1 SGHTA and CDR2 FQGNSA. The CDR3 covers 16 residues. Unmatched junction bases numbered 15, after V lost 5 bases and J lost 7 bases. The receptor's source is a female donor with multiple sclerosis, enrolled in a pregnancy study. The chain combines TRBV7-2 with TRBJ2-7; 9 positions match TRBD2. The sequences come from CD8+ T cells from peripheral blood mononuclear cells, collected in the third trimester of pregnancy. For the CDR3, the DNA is TGTGCCAGCAGCCGCGGGCTAGCGGGACCTACGGGAGAGCAGTACTTC. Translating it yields CASSRGLAGPTGEQYF.